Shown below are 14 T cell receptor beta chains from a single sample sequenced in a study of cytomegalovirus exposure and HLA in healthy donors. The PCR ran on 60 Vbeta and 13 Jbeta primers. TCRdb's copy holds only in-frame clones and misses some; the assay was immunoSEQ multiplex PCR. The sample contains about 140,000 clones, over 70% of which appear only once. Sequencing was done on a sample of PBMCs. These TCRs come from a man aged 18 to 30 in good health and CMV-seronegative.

The chain's CDR3 is CARRGQGSSTDTQYF. CDR3 bases: TGTGCCAGAAGGGGACAGGGATCTAGCACAGATACGCAGTATTTT. The genes are TRBV5-3 and TRBJ2-3; 9 positions agree with TRBD1. TRBV5-3 is assigned to the ORF class and has an uncertain function. Trimming took 5 bases from V and 0 from J; bases not matched to a gene: 4. This CDR3 comprises 15 residues.

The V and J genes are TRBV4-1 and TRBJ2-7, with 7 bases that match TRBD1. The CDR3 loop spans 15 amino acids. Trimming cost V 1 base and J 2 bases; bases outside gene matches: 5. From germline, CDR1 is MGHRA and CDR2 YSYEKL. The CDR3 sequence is CASSQVGQPTYEQYF. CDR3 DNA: TGCGCCAGCAGCCAAGTGGGACAGCCTACCTACGAGCAGTACTTC.

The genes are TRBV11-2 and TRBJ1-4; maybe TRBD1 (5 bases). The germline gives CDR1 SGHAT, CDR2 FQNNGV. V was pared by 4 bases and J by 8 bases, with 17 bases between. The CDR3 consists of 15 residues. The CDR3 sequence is CASSSLGRLDEKLFF. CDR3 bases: TGTGCCAGCAGCTCCCTGGGGCGATTGGACGAAAAACTGTTTTTT.

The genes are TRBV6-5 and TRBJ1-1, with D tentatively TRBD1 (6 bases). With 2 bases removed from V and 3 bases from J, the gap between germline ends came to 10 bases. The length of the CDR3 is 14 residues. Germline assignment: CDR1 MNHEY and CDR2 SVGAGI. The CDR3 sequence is CASSYGGGDTEAFF. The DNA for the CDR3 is TGTGCCAGCAGTTACGGCGGGGGCGACACTGAAGCTTTCTTT.

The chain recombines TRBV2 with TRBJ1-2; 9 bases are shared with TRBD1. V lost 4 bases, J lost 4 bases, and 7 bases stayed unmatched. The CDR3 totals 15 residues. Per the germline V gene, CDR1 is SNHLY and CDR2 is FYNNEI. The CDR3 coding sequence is TGTGCCAGCAGTGTAATCGACAGGGGGATCTATGGCTACACCTTC. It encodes CASSVIDRGIYGYTF.

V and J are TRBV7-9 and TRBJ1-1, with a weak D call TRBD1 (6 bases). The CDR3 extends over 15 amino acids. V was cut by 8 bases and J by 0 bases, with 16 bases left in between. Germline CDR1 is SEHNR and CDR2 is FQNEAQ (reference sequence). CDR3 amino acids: CASSQRGGVNTEAFF. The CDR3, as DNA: TGTGCCAGCTCCCAACGAGGGGGGGTGAACACTGAAGCTTTCTTT.

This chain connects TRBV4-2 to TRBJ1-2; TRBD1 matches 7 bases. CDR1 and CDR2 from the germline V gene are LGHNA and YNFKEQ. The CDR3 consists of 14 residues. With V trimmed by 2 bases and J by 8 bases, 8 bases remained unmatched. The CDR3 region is CASSQREGAEGYTF. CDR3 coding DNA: TGTGCCAGCAGCCAACGGGAGGGGGCGGAAGGCTACACCTTC.

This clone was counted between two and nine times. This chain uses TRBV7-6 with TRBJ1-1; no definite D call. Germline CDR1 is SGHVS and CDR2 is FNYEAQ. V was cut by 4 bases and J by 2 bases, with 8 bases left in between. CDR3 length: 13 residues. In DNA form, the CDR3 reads TGTGCCAGCAGCTCGAGGGCTAACACTGAAGCTTTCTTT. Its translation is CASSSRANTEAFF.

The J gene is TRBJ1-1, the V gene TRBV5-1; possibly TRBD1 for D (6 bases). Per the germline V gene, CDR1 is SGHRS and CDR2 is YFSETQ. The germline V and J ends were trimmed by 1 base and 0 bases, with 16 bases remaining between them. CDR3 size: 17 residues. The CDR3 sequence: CASSLRGRGLMNTEAFF. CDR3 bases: TGCGCCAGCAGCTTGCGGGGGAGGGGGTTAATGAACACTGAAGCTTTCTTT. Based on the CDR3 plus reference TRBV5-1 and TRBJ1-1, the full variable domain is KAGVTQTPRYLIKTRGQQVTLSCSPISGHRSVSWYQQTPGQGLQFLFEYFSETQRNKGNFPGRFSGRQFSNSRSEMNVSTLELGDSALYLCASSLRGRGLMNTEAFFGQGTRLTVV.

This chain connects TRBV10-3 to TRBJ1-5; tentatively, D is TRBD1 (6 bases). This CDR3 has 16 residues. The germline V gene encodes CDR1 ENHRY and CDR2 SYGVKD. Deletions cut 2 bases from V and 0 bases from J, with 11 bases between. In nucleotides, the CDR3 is TGTGCCATCAGTGAGGCAGGGGCGTATAGCAATCAGCCCCAGCATTTT. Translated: CAISEAGAYSNQPQHF.

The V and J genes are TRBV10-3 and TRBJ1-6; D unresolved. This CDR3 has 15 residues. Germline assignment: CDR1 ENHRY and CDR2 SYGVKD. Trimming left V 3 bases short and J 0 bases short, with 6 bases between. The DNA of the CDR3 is TGTGCCATCAGTGATGAGGGCTCCTATAATTCACCCCTCCACTTT. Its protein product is CAISDEGSYNSPLHF.

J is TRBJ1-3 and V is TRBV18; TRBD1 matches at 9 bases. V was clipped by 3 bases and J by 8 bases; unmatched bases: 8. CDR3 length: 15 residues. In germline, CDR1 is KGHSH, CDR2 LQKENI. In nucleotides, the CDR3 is TGTGCCAGCTCACCGCAGACAGGGGGAGCAGACACCATATATTTT. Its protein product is CASSPQTGGADTIYF.

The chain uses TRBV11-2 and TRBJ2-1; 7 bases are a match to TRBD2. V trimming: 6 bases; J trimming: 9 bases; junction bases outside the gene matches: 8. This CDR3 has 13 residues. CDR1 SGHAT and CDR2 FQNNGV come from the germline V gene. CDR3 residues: CASSPNSGLEQFF. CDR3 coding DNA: TGTGCCAGCAGTCCCAATAGCGGGCTTGAGCAGTTCTTC.

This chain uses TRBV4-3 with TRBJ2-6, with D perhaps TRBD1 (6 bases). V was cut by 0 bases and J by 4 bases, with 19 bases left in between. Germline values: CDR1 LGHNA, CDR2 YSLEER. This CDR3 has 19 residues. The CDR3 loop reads CASSQESGTSALGANVLTF. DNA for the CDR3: TGCGCCAGCAGCCAAGAGTCAGGGACATCGGCTTTGGGGGCCAACGTCCTGACTTTC.